This T cell receptor beta chain was sequenced for a study of blood T cell repertoires in COVID-19. Study details: Samples taken during acute and convalescent COVID-19 were collected in the United States, Italy and Spain. PBMCs, B-cell-depleted T cells, or T cells were the source of the cDNA or gDNA that made up the material.

Original methodology: From reference gene primer amplification, estimates of nucleated cell counts were derived. Libraries were prepared by immunoSEQ multiplex PCR; TCRdb keeps only in-frame clonotypes and omits some of them. That table gives V, J and clone size, and the DNA gave D and trimming. This sample yields roughly 120,000 clones, of which about three quarters are seen a single time; more than 4% belongs to the top ten. Looked up from germline, CDR1 is SGHRS and CDR2 is YFSETQ. This CDR3 region has 14 residues. V lost 4 bases, J lost 4 bases, and 5 bases stayed unmatched. This clonotype was sampled from a human donor in a cohort sampled during active or convalescent COVID-19. The sequenced sample consisted of peripheral blood. The chain couples TRBV5-1 to TRBJ1-2, with TRBD1 matching 9 bases. The CDR3 coding sequence is TGCGCCAGCAGCGAGGGGACAGGGACCTATGGCTACACCTTC. Translation gives CASSEGTGTYGYTF.